Given below is one T cell receptor beta chain in context. Sequencing of TCR beta was carried out in blood CD8+ and CD4+ T cells. Healthy donors acted as controls, with matching for age and sex. This CDR3 contains 15 residues. V lost 0 bases to trimming and J lost 4 bases, with 10 bases between them. CDR1 and CDR2 (germline): LNHNV, YYDKDF (reference sequence). These data originate in a study of CD8 T cells in Susac syndrome. Random-hexamer reverse transcription was applied to roughly 0.45 to 1 ug RNA. An immunoSEQ multiplex PCR amplified TCR beta CDR3 over 54 Vbeta and 13 Jbeta. One entry per CDR3 protein results from TCRdb running MiXCR on the immunoSEQ multiplex PCR reads. Of just under 150,000 distinct CDR3 sequences detected, roughly 95% appear once; the ten largest clones hold approximately 0.08%.

The origin of this receptor is a human donor in good health. The sequenced material came from CD4+ T cells from PBMCs. The chain recombines TRBV15 with TRBJ1-5; a possible D gene is TRBD1 (5 bases). Here the CDR3 DNA reads TGTGCCACCAGCAGAGAAATGGGGCCGAATCAGCCCCAGCATTTT. Protein: CATSREMGPNQPQHF.